The source of this T cell receptor (beta chain) is a study of spatial heterogeneity in lung cancer. The wider study: More than 8.5 raw reads, on average, carried each unique TCR and UMI combination.

TCR cDNA molecules each had a unique molecular identifier. TCRdb processed the 5' RACE reads anew with MiXCR; each CDR3 protein has one entry. The sample includes fewer than 30,000 distinct CDR3 sequences, roughly 7.1% seen only once; the top ten take approximately 23%. Time point meaning: sample taken at primary tumor resection. Donation came from approximately 69 patients with untreated early-stage non-small cell lung cancer. This CDR3 spans 16 amino acids. Germline CDR1 and CDR2: DFQATT and SNEGSKA (reference sequence). V gave up 2 bases and J gave up 4 bases; unmatched junction bases: 5. Details on this clonotype: Its antigen is as yet unknown.

Whole-study findings and limits: In tumors, expanded intratumoral alpha and beta TCR counts tracked mutation counts.

Sequences were derived from lung tumor tissue, sampled at surgery. This chain connects TRBV20-1 to TRBJ2-3; TRBD2 aligns across 14 bases. This TCR derives from a male donor with early-stage non-small cell lung cancer. The CDR3 DNA reads as TGCAGTGCTAGAAGACTAGCGGGGGGGTTGGCAGATACGCAGTATTTT. Amino acid sequence: CSARRLAGGLADTQYF.